The 10 T cell receptor beta chains presented below share a single source sample, sequenced in a study of TET2 disruption in CD19-targeted CAR T cells. TCRdb's copy holds only in-frame clones and misses some; the assay was immunoSEQ multiplex PCR. In total, the table holds 25,000 to 30,000 clones. Sample treatment: autologous CTL019 cells: CD19 CAR with 4-1BB and CD3 zeta domains. Antigen specificity for these receptors is unknown. Specimen: CD8- CAR+ T cells sorted from cultured blood T cells, collected for CD19 CAR T cell therapy. As for subset: CD8-negative CAR-positive T cells from the infusion product. These receptors originate from an older man with chronic lymphocytic leukemia.

Turning to this clone: The read comes to an end 3 residues before the CDR3 does, leaving the germline J gene to fill in the end. V usage is TRBV10-3 and J usage is TRBJ2-5, with 10 bases that match TRBD2. CDR3 length: 16 amino acids. Germline V CDR1 and CDR2: ENHRY, SYGVKD. The CDR3 loop reads CAISESGTSVADTQYF. The sequenced part of the CDR3 DNA is TGTGCCATCAGTGAGTCGGGGACTAGCGTGGCAGATACC.

Comment on this clone: The junction does not match germline at one end; this may be a read error. The observed sequence ends 3 residues before the CDR3 terminus, with the missing tail filled in from the germline J gene. The genes are TRBV7-9 and TRBJ2-3, with TRBD1 identical over 7 bases. Germline values: CDR1 SEHNR, CDR2 FQNEAQ (reference sequence). This CDR3 is 15 amino acids long. The sequenced part of the CDR3 DNA is TGTTCCAGCAGCTTAGGGGGCCCGGTCAATCAGCCG. It is translated as CSSSLGGPVNQP. The CDR3, in full, reads CSSSLGGPVNQPQYF.

Remarks on this clone: The read ends 3 residues before the CDR3 terminus; that terminus is restored from the germline J gene. The J gene is TRBJ2-4, the V gene TRBV5-6, with 7 bases aligning to TRBD2. The germline gives CDR1 SGHDT, CDR2 YYEEEE. CDR3 length equals 15 residues. CDR3 region: CASSQAGVLQETQYF. Incomplete CDR3 DNA: TGTGCCAGCAGCCAGGCGGGGGTTCTCCAAGAGACT.

This clone counts as medium-sized by frequency. The CDR3 is cut off 3 residues early in the read; its end comes from the germline J gene. The chain recombines TRBV5-1 with TRBJ1-2, with D perhaps matching TRBD1 (5 bases). From germline, CDR1 is SGHRS and CDR2 YFSETQ. The V gene lost 3 bases and the J gene lost 4 bases, with 13 bases spanning the gap. The CDR3 totals 14 residues. Incomplete CDR3 DNA: TGCGCCAGCAGCTCCGAGGGGCTCGGCTATGGC. Translated, it gives CASSSEGLGYG. The entire CDR3 is CASSSEGLGYGYTF.

CDR3 protein: CSASPRHSYNEQFF. Partial CDR3 DNA: TGCAGTGCTAGCCCGAGGCACTCCTACAATGAG. The V call is TRBV20-1, the J call TRBJ2-1, with no clear D. The sequence runs out 3 residues before the end of the CDR3; the remainder is reconstructed from the germline J gene. Trimming stripped 3 bases from V and 0 bases from J, with 9 bases between. Germline CDR1 reads DFQATT; CDR2 reads SNEGSKA (reference sequence). This CDR3 contains 14 residues.

Note on this clone: The read halts 3 residues ahead of the CDR3 end, with the missing end drawn from the germline J gene. This chain links TRBV25-1 with TRBJ1-2; maybe TRBD1 (6 bases). The CDR3 has 14 amino acids. Per germline, CDR1 MGHDK and CDR2 SYGVNS. The CDR3 reads CASSKRQDPWGYTF. The CDR3 DNA, read in part, is TGTGCCAGCAGCAAACGACAGGACCCGTGGGGC.

CDR3: CASSLKQGNNYDYTF. CDR3 DNA (partial): TGTGCCAGCAGCTTGAAACAGGGCAACAACTACGAC. The chain couples TRBV5-4 to TRBJ1-2, with D possibly being TRBD1 (6 bases). With the read ending 3 residues before the CDR3 end, the germline J gene is used to fill in that end. CDR1 SGHNT and CDR2 YYREEE come from the germline V gene (reference sequence). This CDR3 is built from 15 residues.

As concerns this clone: Read coverage stops 3 residues before the CDR3 terminus; the germline J gene supplies the remainder. Distinct nucleotide sequences in the sample also encode this CDR3. V usage is TRBV6-2 or TRBV6-3 and J usage is TRBJ1-1, with D perhaps matching TRBD1 (5 bases). CDR1 and CDR2 from the germline V gene are MNHEY and SVGEGT. The V gene lost 5 bases and the J gene lost 5 bases, with 12 bases spanning the gap. The CDR3 length is 13 residues. The DNA read from the CDR3 is TGTGCCAGCAGTCCCGGGGGAAGGACTGAA. Translating it yields CASSPGGRTE. The whole CDR3 region reads CASSPGGRTEAFF.

Turning to this clone: The read finishes 3 residues shy of the CDR3 end, and the germline J gene is used to complete it. The chain joins TRBV7-3 to TRBJ1-2; 8 positions match TRBD1. CDR1 and CDR2 (germline): SGHTA, FQGTGA. The CDR3 loop spans 14 amino acids. The covered CDR3 bases are TGTGCCAGCGCTCGTACAGGGGGGCCAGATACC. Its protein product is CASARTGGPDT. The whole CDR3 sequence is CASARTGGPDTYTF.

As to this clone: The CDR3 goes on 3 residues after the read ends, and that part is filled in from the germline J gene. The chain carries TRBV18 and TRBJ2-7, with D maybe TRBD1 (5 bases). The CDR3 length is 15 residues. The germline V and J ends were trimmed by 8 bases and 3 bases, with 20 bases remaining between them. From germline, CDR1 is KGHSH and CDR2 LQKENI. The CDR3 sequence: CASTPPETAHYEQYF. The CDR3 DNA, read in part, is TGTGCCAGCACCCCCCCGGAGACAGCCCACTACGAG.